This entry lists 4 T cell receptor beta chains sequenced from one sample in a study of T cell clonality in common variable immunodeficiency. Profiling relied on immunoSEQ multiplex PCR, and the TCRdb table lists in-frame clones only, not all of them. The data show tens of thousands of clones, with none appearing a single time. The sequenced sample consisted of peripheral blood mononuclear cells. The receptors stem from a person between 18 and 70 years old in good health.

Ten or more counts support this clone. The observed sequence ends 3 residues before the CDR3 terminus, with the missing tail filled in from the germline J gene. This sequence joins TRBV6-2 or TRBV6-3 and TRBJ2-2; TRBD1 matches at 7 bases. CDR1 and CDR2 from the germline V gene are MNHEY and SVGEGT. The CDR3 contains 15 residues. This CDR3 is CASSYRQGHNSPLFF. CDR3 DNA (partial): TGTGCCAGCAGTTATCGACAGGGTCATAATTCACCG.

This clone appeared many times. The sequenced fragment ends 3 residues before the CDR3 boundary, so the rest is inferred from the germline J gene. The V gene is TRBV10-3, the J gene TRBJ1-2; TRBD1 agrees at 8 bases. The CDR3 is 14 residues long. Germline V lookup: CDR1 ENHRY, CDR2 SYGVKD. V dropped 0 bases and J dropped 6; count of bases not matched to a gene: 3. The covered CDR3 bases are TGTGCCATCAGTGAGTCGGGACAGGCGAATGGC. Its protein product is CAISESGQANG. The CDR3, in full, reads CAISESGQANGYTF.

This clone was counted many times. CDR3: CSARVPGALAKNIQYF. CDR3 DNA, as far as it was read: TGCAGTGCTAGAGTCCCAGGGGCCTTAGCCAAAAACATT. The chain carries TRBV20-1 and TRBJ2-4; perhaps TRBD1 as D (6 bases). The CDR3 is cut off 3 residues early in the read; its end comes from the germline J gene. CDR1 DFQATT and CDR2 SNEGSKA come from the germline V gene (reference sequence). The V end lost 1 base, the J end lost 0 bases, and 13 bases lay between the germline ends. The CDR3 has 16 amino acids.

The table lists this clone with many counts. The CDR3 goes on 3 residues after the read ends, and that part is filled in from the germline J gene. This specimen includes other DNA sequences encoding the same CDR3. The chain employs TRBV5-4 and TRBJ1-3; D is undetermined. The CDR3 extends over 16 amino acids. Germline CDR1 is SGHNT and CDR2 is YYREEE (reference sequence). The germline V and J ends were trimmed by 0 bases and 4 bases, with 14 bases remaining between them. Here the CDR3 reads CASSLGGAVEGNTIYF. Partial CDR3 DNA: TGTGCCAGCAGCTTGGGAGGTGCGGTGGAAGGAAACACC.